Described below is a single TCR beta chain sequence and its context. Its matching antigen is unknown. The data derive from a study of vaccination effects on CD4 cells after COVID-19. Whole-study findings and limits: Marked contraction was observed in infection-induced and vaccine-induced clones late after vaccination. Cross-reactivity with common cold coronaviruses was shown by only 1 of 255 vaccine-induced clones in healthy vaccinees.

CDR3 length: 15 amino acids. Before sequencing took place, the ViraFEST assay used viral peptide pools to expand antigen-specific CD4+ T cells. When less than 12 days of culture had elapsed, CD4+ T cells were isolated. Participants received two doses of either the BNT162b2 or mRNA-1273 vaccine. PBMC cultures contained about 2 million cells per well, 9.5 to 10 IU/ml IL-2 and roughly 10 ug/ml peptides. TCRdb's copy holds only in-frame clones and misses some; the assay was immunoSEQ multiplex PCR. The sample lists more than 65,000 clones; approximately 81% were seen once. This clonotype originated in a human donor who received a COVID-19 vaccine. J is TRBJ2-1 and V is TRBV21-1. TRBV21-1 represents a pseudogene. The material sequenced was CD4+ T cells from PBMCs cultured with HCoV-229E spike peptides, taken after COVID-19 vaccination. CDR3: CASRSPGGSDNEQFF. As DNA, the CDR3 is TGTGCCAGCAGATCACCCGGGGGCTCAGACAATGAGCAGTTCTTC.